The clone carrying this T cell receptor beta chain has a count of ten or more. The source of the sample is a study of T cells in Graves' hyperthyroidism and ophthalmopathy. The trim removed 6 bases at V and 4 bases at J, leaving 7 bases unmatched. The CDR3 length is 14 residues. Amplification of TCR beta CDR3 regions used RNA as the template. During a first-round RT-PCR of the TCR CDR3, the HTBI primer set was used. Each CDR3 protein is one row after TCRdb ran MiXCR on the multiplex PCR reads. Among more than 600,000 distinct CDR3 sequences listed, about 15% were seen once. V gene TRBV12-3 or TRBV12-4 combines with J gene TRBJ2-7, with 9 nucleotides matching TRBD2. Sequenced: blood. This TCR was recovered from a man between 18 and 35 years old with Graves' hyperthyroidism. In nucleotides, the CDR3 is TGTGCCAGCAGGATTAGCGGGAGTACGTACGAGCAGTACTTC. Residues: CASRISGSTYEQYF.